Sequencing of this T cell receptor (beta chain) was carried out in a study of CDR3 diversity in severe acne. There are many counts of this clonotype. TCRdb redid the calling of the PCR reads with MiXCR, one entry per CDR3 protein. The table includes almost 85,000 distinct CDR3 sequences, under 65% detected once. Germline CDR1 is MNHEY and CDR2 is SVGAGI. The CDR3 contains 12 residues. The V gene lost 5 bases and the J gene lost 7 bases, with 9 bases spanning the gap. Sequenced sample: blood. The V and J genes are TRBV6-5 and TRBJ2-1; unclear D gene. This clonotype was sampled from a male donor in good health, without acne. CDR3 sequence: CASSLERNEQFF. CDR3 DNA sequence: TGTGCCAGCAGTCTTGAACGGAATGAGCAGTTCTTC.